Shown below are 10 T cell receptor beta chains from a single sample sequenced in a study of T-cell memory formation after mild COVID-19. TCRdb used MiXCR to reprocess the 5' RACE reads, holding one entry per CDR3 protein. The sample carries around 530,000 distinct CDR3 sequences, less than 25% recorded once. Sequenced: PBMCs or a T cell subset sorted from them (not recorded which). The receptor set was obtained from an adult woman who had mild COVID-19 (a few samples of this study predate the infection). Cell type and time point are not known.

This clonotype was detected many times. The V gene is TRBV7-2, the J gene TRBJ1-1; a weak D match, TRBD1 (5 bases). Germline CDR1 SGHTA, CDR2 FQGNSA. This CDR3 contains 14 residues. Deletions cut 2 bases from V and 1 base from J, with 8 bases between. The CDR3 loop reads CASSLTTANTEAFF. The DNA for the CDR3 is TGTGCCAGCAGCTTAACGACAGCGAACACTGAAGCTTTCTTT.

The V and J genes are TRBV7-8 and TRBJ2-5; D might be TRBD1 (6 bases). Germline assignment: CDR1 SGHVS and CDR2 FQNEAQ. The ends were cut back, 4 bases at V and 4 bases at J, with 13 bases in the middle. The CDR3 consists of 14 residues. The CDR3 nucleotides read TGTGCCAGCAGCTCGTCAGGGGTGGGAGAGACCCAGTACTTC. Translated, it gives CASSSSGVGETQYF. Together with reference TRBV7-8 and TRBJ2-5, the CDR3 gives the full variable domain: GAGVSQSPRYKVAKRGQDVALRCDPISGHVSLFWYQQALGQGPEFLTYFQNEAQLDKSGLPSDRFFAERPEGSVSTLKIQRTQQEDSAVYLCASSSSGVGETQYFGPGTRLLVL.

Only a few counts were recorded for this clonotype. This chain links TRBV9 with TRBJ2-2, with D unclear. Trimming removed 6 bases from V and 2 bases from J, with 14 bases in between. The CDR3 runs 15 residues. Germline V gene sequence: CDR1 SGDLS, CDR2 YYNGEE. Written as DNA, the CDR3 is TGTGCCAGCACCACGATAGGCGCAAACACCGGGGAGCTGTTTTTT. Residues: CASTTIGANTGELFF.

V usage is TRBV5-1 and J usage is TRBJ1-2; TRBD1 might be the D (5 bases). V lost 6 bases, J lost 6 bases, and 24 bases lay in between. CDR1 and CDR2 (germline): SGHRS, YFSETQ. The CDR3 consists of 16 residues. The CDR3 DNA is TGCGCCAGCACGTCCTCTGCACAGGCCGCCCGAGATGGCTACACCTTC. Amino acids: CASTSSAQAARDGYTF.

This chain links TRBV24-1 with TRBJ2-7; D may be TRBD1 (6 bases). The V gene's germline CDR1 is KGHDR and CDR2 SFDVKD. V was pared by 3 bases and J by 1 base, with 12 bases between. The CDR3 has 15 amino acids. CDR3 in DNA: TGTGCCACCAGTGATGCTGGACAGCTATCCTACGAGCAGTACTTC. As protein: CATSDAGQLSYEQYF.

The chain combines TRBV7-2 with TRBJ2-4, with a tentative D call TRBD2 (6 bases). Germline CDR1 is SGHTA and CDR2 is FQGNSA. V was pared by 5 bases and J by 3 bases, with 14 bases between. The CDR3 totals 15 residues. CDR3 in DNA: TGTGCCAGCAGCCACGGGGGAGGAGGCAAAAACATTCAGTACTTC. It translates to CASSHGGGGKNIQYF.

This clonotype has at least ten counts. This rearrangement joins TRBV4-2 to TRBJ2-5, with 7 bases that match TRBD2. The CDR3 is 16 residues long. Germline CDR1 reads LGHNA; CDR2 reads YNFKEQ. Losses at the gene ends were 1 base for V and 1 base for J; bases not matched to a gene: 6. Written as DNA, the CDR3 is TGTGCCAGCAGCCAAGCCGTGACGGGGGGCCAAGAGACCCAGTACTTC. Its protein product is CASSQAVTGGQETQYF.

This rearrangement joins TRBV7-9 to TRBJ2-1; D gene uncertain. Trimming left V 9 bases short and J 0 bases short, with 18 bases between. CDR3 length equals 16 residues. Per germline, CDR1 SEHNR and CDR2 FQNEAQ (reference sequence). The CDR3 loop reads CASNPLTGRSYNEQFF. CDR3 DNA sequence: TGTGCCAGTAATCCGTTGACTGGACGCTCCTACAATGAGCAGTTCTTC.

CDR3 protein: CASSADGGRNQPQHF. CDR3 nucleotides: TGTGCCAGCAGCGCTGATGGGGGACGAAATCAGCCCCAGCATTTT. The V and J genes are TRBV7-9 and TRBJ1-5; possible D gene TRBD1, 5 bases. Germline lookup yields CDR1 SEHNR and CDR2 FQNEAQ (reference sequence). V lost 5 bases and J lost 4, with 15 bases in between. This CDR3 spans 15 amino acids. Drawing the rest from reference TRBV7-9 and TRBJ1-5, the complete variable domain is DTGVSQNPRHKITKRGQNVTFRCDPISEHNRLYWYRQTLGQGPEFLTYFQNEAQLEKSRLLSDRFSAERPKGSFSTLEIQRTEQGDSAMYLCASSADGGRNQPQHFGDGTRLSIL.

This clonotype occurred a few times. The rearrangement links TRBV5-1 to TRBJ1-2; D is perhaps TRBD1 (5 bases). Trimming took 0 bases from V and 4 from J, leaving 10 bases between them. The CDR3 covers 14 residues. CDR1 is SGHRS, CDR2 YFSETQ, per germline. CDR3 sequence: CASSLAGNGYGYTF. In DNA, the CDR3 is TGCGCCAGCAGCTTGGCAGGGAACGGCTATGGCTACACCTTC. The variable domain in full, with the rest retrieved from reference TRBV5-1 and TRBJ1-2, is KAGVTQTPRYLIKTRGQQVTLSCSPISGHRSVSWYQQTPGQGLQFLFEYFSETQRNKGNFPGRFSGRQFSNSRSEMNVSTLELGDSALYLCASSLAGNGYGYTFGSGTRLTVV.